Shown below are 24 T cell receptor beta chains from a single sample sequenced in a study of blood T cell repertoires in COVID-19 (dated by TCRdb to about 2020). The library was produced with the immunoSEQ multiplex PCR assay. TCRdb took this table from immuneACCESS and kept in-frame rearrangements with V and J called. Such tables lack part of the clones; where checked against another copy, unresolved V genes explain under half of the gap, and the rest is unexplained. The sample table records approximately 100,000 clones; around 80% of these occur just once. Roughly 4.7% of the sample belongs to the ten largest clones. Sequenced: peripheral blood. The receptors stem from a human donor in a cohort sampled during active or convalescent COVID-19.

This clone has only a few counts. The chain carries TRBV7-2 and TRBJ2-7, with TRBD2 matching over 8 bases. CDR3 length: 14 amino acids. CDR1 and CDR2 (germline): SGHTA, FQGNSA. The V gene end was trimmed by 0 bases and the J gene end by 7 bases; junction bases not matched to a gene: 5. As DNA, the CDR3 is TGTGCCAGCAGCTTAGCTAGCGGGAAGGGGGAGCAGTACTTC. It specifies CASSLASGKGEQYF.

The gene calls are TRBV18 and TRBJ2-5, with 9 bases identical to TRBD2. Germline-derived CDR1 and CDR2 are KGHSH and LQKENI. The CDR3 runs to 17 residues. The trim removed 2 bases at V and 5 bases at J, leaving 12 bases unmatched. This chain's CDR3 is CASSPSSGSSGSETQYF. Written as DNA, the CDR3 is TGTGCCAGCTCACCATCAAGCGGGAGTAGCGGGAGTGAGACCCAGTACTTC.

The chain carries TRBV7-2 and TRBJ2-5, with 7 bases matching TRBD1. This CDR3 comprises 15 residues. J gave up 5 bases and V 4 bases, and 10 bases lay outside the gene matches. CDR1 SGHTA and CDR2 FQGNSA come from the germline V gene. Here the CDR3 DNA reads TGTGCCAGCAGCTCCCCGGGACAGACGAGGGAGACCCAGTACTTC. It encodes CASSSPGQTRETQYF.

This rearrangement joins TRBV18 to TRBJ1-1; no clear D. Germline V gene data show CDR1 as KGHSH and CDR2 as LQKENI. CDR3 length equals 14 residues. V was cut by 2 bases and J by 4 bases, with 11 bases left in between. CDR3 protein: CASSPILSGTEAFF. The CDR3 nucleotides are TGTGCCAGCTCACCAATCTTAAGCGGCACTGAAGCTTTCTTT.

This chain connects TRBV18 to TRBJ2-5; D might be TRBD2 (8 bases). This CDR3 has 14 amino acids. The V end lost 6 bases, the J end lost 1 base, and 12 bases lay between the germline ends. CDR1 is KGHSH and CDR2 is LQKENI in the germline V gene. In DNA, the CDR3 is TGTGCCAGCTCTCGGGAGGGGGCCCAAGAGACCCAGTACTTC. This translates into CASSREGAQETQYF.

This clone was counted a single time. This chain connects TRBV27 to TRBJ1-3; D unresolved. The V and J ends lost 7 bases and 2 bases respectively, with 12 bases between them. The CDR3 length is 14 residues. CDR1 is MNHEY and CDR2 is SMNVEV in the germline V gene (reference sequence). In DNA form, the CDR3 reads TGTGCCAGCAAAGGAGCAGCGACTGGAAACACCATATATTTT. Protein sequence: CASKGAATGNTIYF.

The rearrangement links TRBV7-8 to TRBJ1-2, with TRBD1 as a possible D gene (6 bases). Germline V gene data show CDR1 as SGHVS and CDR2 as FQNEAQ. V was trimmed by 4 bases and J by 1 base, leaving 10 bases between them. The CDR3 has 14 residues. The CDR3 sequence: CASSSQGFNYGYTF. CDR3 nucleotides: TGTGCCAGCAGCTCACAGGGCTTTAACTATGGCTACACCTTC.

The CDR3 is CASSPGQGLDEQFF. The CDR3 bases are TGCGCCAGCAGTCCCGGACAGGGCCTCGATGAGCAGTTCTTC. This chain connects TRBV5-1 to TRBJ2-1; 8 nucleotides align to TRBD1. After removal of 5 bases from V and 8 bases from J, the junction contained 9 bases not matched to a gene. There are 14 residues in the CDR3. CDR1 SGHRS and CDR2 YFSETQ come from the germline V gene.

This chain uses TRBV18 with TRBJ2-1; D is perhaps TRBD2 (6 bases). Trimming took off 2 bases at V and 6 bases at J, with 8 bases between the two ends. The CDR3 spans 13 residues. CDR1 and CDR2 from the germline V gene are KGHSH and LQKENI. The CDR3 nucleotides are TGTGCCAGCTCACCAGGGACTGGCAATGAGCAGTTCTTC. Translating it yields CASSPGTGNEQFF.

The chain employs TRBV5-1 and TRBJ1-4; the D is unclear. The CDR3 spans 15 residues. V lost 5 bases and J 1 base, leaving 12 bases between the germline ends. CDR1 is SGHRS, CDR2 YFSETQ, per germline. The CDR3, as DNA: TGCGCCAGCAGTTTCTCACGGGGAACTAATGAAAAACTGTTTTTT. Amino acids: CASSFSRGTNEKLFF.

The chain is built from TRBV13 and TRBJ2-7, with no clear D. V dropped 4 bases and J dropped 5 bases, with 9 bases sitting between them. Germline CDR1 reads PRHDT; CDR2 reads FYEKMQ (reference sequence). This CDR3 spans 12 amino acids. CDR3 nucleotides: TGTGCCAGCAGCTCACTACTGGACGAGCAGTACTTC. It is translated as CASSSLLDEQYF.

The rearrangement joins TRBV14 to TRBJ2-7; D possibly corresponds to TRBD2 (9 bases). CDR1 SGHDN and CDR2 FVKESK come from the germline V gene. V dropped 0 bases and J dropped 2 bases, with 20 bases sitting between them. The CDR3 runs to 18 residues. The CDR3 protein is CASSQDRGPSGRPYEQYF. The CDR3, as DNA: TGTGCCAGCAGCCAAGACAGGGGGCCGAGCGGGAGGCCCTACGAGCAGTACTTC.

This clone came up a few times. The CDR3 DNA reads as TGTGCCAGCAGGCGGACTAGCGGGATGAACAATGAGCAGTTCTTC. As protein: CASRRTSGMNNEQFF. V gene TRBV7-8 combines with J gene TRBJ2-1; 12 nucleotides agree with TRBD2. Germline V lookup: CDR1 SGHVS, CDR2 FQNEAQ. Trimming cost V 6 bases and J 5 bases; bases outside gene matches: 5. There are 15 residues in the CDR3.

This clone was counted a few times. The J gene is TRBJ2-1, the V gene TRBV5-1, with TRBD1 identical over 7 bases. The CDR3 contains 16 residues. Germline values: CDR1 SGHRS, CDR2 YFSETQ. V shed 5 bases and J 4 bases; nucleotides not matched to a gene: 12. In DNA form, the CDR3 reads TGCGCCAGCAGGTTTTACGGGACAGACAAGTACAATGAGCAGTTCTTC. It yields the protein CASRFYGTDKYNEQFF.

This clone was detected only once. V is TRBV4-1 and J is TRBJ2-5; TRBD1 aligns across 7 bases. The CDR3 extends over 14 amino acids. Germline V CDR1 and CDR2: MGHRA, YSYEKL. V was clipped by 4 bases and J by 4 bases; unmatched bases: 6. The CDR3 DNA reads TGCGCCAGCAGCCCCCAGGGGGAAGGAGAGACCCAGTACTTC. This encodes CASSPQGEGETQYF.

The rearrangement uses TRBV13 and TRBJ2-7, with 13 bases fitting TRBD2. Germline-derived CDR1 and CDR2 are PRHDT and FYEKMQ (reference sequence). V shed 2 bases, J shed 7 bases, and the junction held 5 bases outside the gene matches. This CDR3 comprises 15 residues. The CDR3 sequence is CASSLWTSGRMEQYF. For the CDR3, the DNA is TGTGCCAGCAGCTTATGGACTAGCGGGAGAATGGAGCAGTACTTC.

V and J are TRBV30 and TRBJ1-2, with TRBD1 matching 10 bases. CDR3 length: 15 residues. The V segment lost 2 bases and the J segment 4 bases; nucleotides outside the gene matches: 7. Germline CDR1 is GTSNPN and CDR2 is SVGIG (reference sequence). The CDR3 DNA reads TGTGCCTGGAGTAACCGGGGACAGGGGACCTATGGCTACACCTTC. This gives the protein CAWSNRGQGTYGYTF.

The chain is built from TRBV5-1 and TRBJ2-7; 11 positions match TRBD2. CDR1 and CDR2 from the germline V gene are SGHRS and YFSETQ. With 2 bases clipped from V and 4 bases from J, the junction kept 8 bases outside the gene matches. The CDR3 length is 16 residues. The CDR3 reads CASSFISGRGYYEQYF. In DNA form, the CDR3 reads TGCGCCAGCAGCTTTATTAGCGGGAGGGGTTATTACGAGCAGTACTTC.

V gene TRBV19 combines with J gene TRBJ2-2; weak D call: TRBD1 (6 bases). Deletions cut 6 bases from V and 5 bases from J, with 13 bases between. Germline-derived CDR1 and CDR2 are LNHDA and SQIVND (reference sequence). The CDR3 totals 14 residues. The CDR3 DNA follows: TGTGCCAGTAGACGGACAGTTCAAACCGGGGAGCTGTTTTTT. Its protein is CASRRTVQTGELFF.

With regard to this clone: In the same sample, other DNA sequences code for this CDR3. V usage is TRBV14 and J usage is TRBJ1-6; TRBD1 might be the D (5 bases). Trimming shortened V by 3 bases and J by 0 bases, and 6 bases separated the two germline ends. Germline V gene sequence: CDR1 SGHDN, CDR2 FVKESK. The CDR3 contains 15 residues. CDR3 DNA: TGTGCCAGCAGCCAGGGGGGCTCCTATAATTCACCCCTCCACTTT. Translation: CASSQGGSYNSPLHF.

This rearrangement joins TRBV21-1 to TRBJ2-3; the DNA was not compared with TRBD1, the D call given in the table. TRBV21-1 is termed a pseudogene. The CDR3 contains 17 residues. The CDR3 DNA reads TGTGCCAGCAGCCTCTTTCCCGGGACAGGGGTCACAGATACGCAGTATTTT. This gives the protein CASSLFPGTGVTDTQYF.

The CDR3 protein is CASSRTVYEQYF. The CDR3 region has the DNA TGTGCCAGCAGCCGGACAGTTTACGAGCAGTACTTC. V and J are TRBV12-3 or TRBV12-4 and TRBJ2-7; the D gene is possibly TRBD1 (6 bases). The CDR3 is made up of 12 amino acids. Trimming shortened V by 6 bases and J by 4 bases, and 10 bases separated the two germline ends.

This chain joins TRBV5-4 and TRBJ2-3; TRBD1 agrees at 8 bases. Germline CDR1 reads SGHNT; CDR2 reads YYREEE (reference sequence). The CDR3 loop spans 16 amino acids. V shed 3 bases and J 1 base; nucleotides not matched to a gene: 7. CDR3 bases: TGTGCCAGCAGCTCAGGGGGCGCGAGGGGCACAGATACGCAGTATTTT. Translation gives CASSSGGARGTDTQYF.

This clone was observed a handful of times. The genes are TRBV28 and TRBJ1-1; TRBD1 matches 7 bases. Germline loops: CDR1 MDHEN, CDR2 SYDVKM. The CDR3 is made up of 15 amino acids. After removal of 5 bases from V and 6 bases from J, the junction contained 12 bases not matched to a gene. CDR3 amino acids: CASSPPNGQVPEAFF. In nucleotides, the CDR3 is TGTGCCAGCAGTCCACCTAACGGACAGGTTCCTGAAGCTTTCTTT. Looking up the rest from reference TRBV28 and TRBJ1-1 gives the full variable domain: DVKVTQSSRYLVKRTGEKVFLECVQDMDHENMFWYRQDPGLGLRLIYFSYDVKMKEKGDIPEGYSVSREKKERFSLILESASTNQTSMYLCASSPPNGQVPEAFFGQGTRLTVV.